The TCR beta chain under discussion was sequenced for a study of blood T cell repertoires in COVID-19. Trimming cost V 5 bases and J 8 bases, with 18 bases left between them. Germline CDR1 PRHDT, CDR2 FYEKMQ (reference sequence). The CDR3 runs to 15 residues. Only in-frame clones appear in the TCRdb table, and some are missing; sequencing was by immunoSEQ multiplex PCR. The sample lists tens of thousands of clones, about four fifths occurring once. The chain has TRBV13 and TRBJ1-4; D may be TRBD1 (5 bases). What was sequenced was peripheral blood. This receptor was identified in a human donor in a cohort sampled during active COVID-19. CDR3 nucleotide sequence: TGTGCCAGCAGCCCTTCCCGGGGGGAACGGGAAAAACTGTTTTTT. This codes for CASSPSRGEREKLFF.